These 28 T cell receptor beta chains were sequenced from one sample in a study of cytomegalovirus exposure and HLA in healthy donors listed by TCRdb under 2017. Library construction relied on the immunoSEQ multiplex PCR assay. For the multiplex PCR, a mixture combining 60 forward primers for TCR Vbeta segments and 13 reverse primers for TCR Jbeta segments was used. Imported from immuneACCESS, the table was reduced by TCRdb to in-frame sequences with V and J called. These copies leave out some clones; in studies compared against another copy, an unresolved V gene accounts for under half, and the cause of the remainder is not known. Per the sample table, the count is tens of thousands of clones. The ten largest clones capture approximately 18% of the sample. Sequencing input: PBMCs. These receptors were taken from a male donor in good health and CMV-seropositive.

The chain joins TRBV5-1 to TRBJ2-1; TRBD2 matches at 9 bases. V shed 1 base, J shed 5 bases, and the junction held 4 bases outside the gene matches. CDR1 SGHRS and CDR2 YFSETQ come from the germline V gene. CDR3 length equals 15 residues. The CDR3 is CASSLISGRNNEQFF. CDR3 in DNA: TGCGCCAGCAGCTTGATTAGCGGGAGAAACAATGAGCAGTTCTTC.

The rearrangement joins TRBV18 to TRBJ1-1; D is ambiguous. Germline V lookup: CDR1 KGHSH, CDR2 LQKENI. V lost 6 bases and J lost 0, with 20 bases in between. The CDR3 covers 17 residues. CDR3 loop: CASSPYGEESMNTEAFF. CDR3 bases: TGTGCCAGCTCCCCTTACGGGGAGGAGAGCATGAACACTGAAGCTTTCTTT.

CDR3 amino acids: CASSIFHSGVNEQYF. CDR3 DNA: TGTGCCAGTAGTATCTTCCATTCGGGAGTTAACGAGCAGTACTTC. The chain couples TRBV19 to TRBJ2-7, with a weak D call TRBD2 (6 bases). Trimming removed 3 bases at V and 5 bases at J, with 17 bases between. Germline values: CDR1 LNHDA, CDR2 SQIVND (reference sequence). The CDR3 is 15 residues long.

V and J are TRBV1 and TRBJ1-5; the table's D call of TRBD1 was not tested on the DNA. TRBV1 is an annotated pseudogene. There are 19 residues in the CDR3. The CDR3 region is CTSSQFPQGAPGVGQPQHF. The CDR3 DNA reads as TGCACCAGCAGCCAGTTTCCGCAGGGGGCGCCGGGCGTAGGGCAGCCCCAGCATTTT.

The chain joins TRBV6-1 to TRBJ1-6; 8 bases line up with TRBD1. Germline trimming cut 0 bases from V and 11 bases from J; bases unmatched to any gene: 6. The V gene's germline CDR1 is MNHNS and CDR2 SASEGT. The CDR3 contains 15 residues. For the CDR3, the DNA is TGTGCCAGCAGTGAAGCAAGGACAGGGTGGCCACCCCTCCACTTT. Residues: CASSEARTGWPPLHF.

The chain uses TRBV5-6 and TRBJ2-5; D may be TRBD2 (5 bases). The CDR3 spans 14 residues. Germline CDR1 reads SGHDT; CDR2 reads YYEEEE. Trimming removed 4 bases at V and 5 bases at J, with 15 bases between. DNA of the CDR3: TGTGCCAGCAGCACAAGCCGCGGCGGGGAGACCCAGTACTTC. Protein product: CASSTSRGGETQYF.

The chain is built from TRBV19 and TRBJ2-7; D remains ambiguous. This CDR3 is built from 16 residues. Germline assignment: CDR1 LNHDA and CDR2 SQIVND (reference sequence). The V end was cut by 1 base, the J end by 4 bases, with 17 bases between. CDR3 sequence: CASSIGALVSGYEQYF. CDR3 in DNA: TGTGCCAGTAGTATAGGAGCGTTGGTTTCCGGGTACGAGCAGTACTTC.

V and J are TRBV4-2 and TRBJ1-5; 8 bases line up with TRBD1. Germline CDR1 is LGHNA and CDR2 is YNFKEQ. The trim removed 1 base at V and 2 bases at J, leaving 7 bases unmatched. The CDR3 has 17 amino acids. The chain's CDR3 is CASSQVVTGDRNQPQHF. The DNA of the CDR3 is TGTGCCAGCAGCCAAGTCGTGACAGGGGACCGCAATCAGCCCCAGCATTTT.

The chain uses TRBV19 and TRBJ1-5, with a tentative D call TRBD1 (5 bases). Germline CDR1 LNHDA, CDR2 SQIVND (reference sequence). The ends were cut back, 5 bases at V and 0 bases at J, with 17 bases in the middle. The length of the CDR3 is 17 residues. The CDR3 is CASSGPQGRYSNQPQHF. CDR3 coding DNA: TGTGCCAGTAGTGGTCCGCAGGGAAGATATAGCAATCAGCCCCAGCATTTT.

The chain combines TRBV2 with TRBJ2-3; 7 nucleotides line up with TRBD1. V dropped 8 bases and J dropped 4; count of bases not matched to a gene: 6. CDR1 is SNHLY and CDR2 is FYNNEI in the germline V gene. The CDR3 extends over 13 amino acids. CDR3 loop: CASLRQGADTQYF. The CDR3 bases are TGTGCCAGCTTGAGACAGGGTGCAGATACGCAGTATTTT.

The chain joins TRBV5-4 to TRBJ2-1, with 11 nucleotides matching TRBD2. CDR1 SGHNT and CDR2 YYREEE come from the germline V gene (reference sequence). The CDR3 spans 14 residues. J gave up 6 bases and V 9 bases, and 8 bases lay outside the gene matches. The CDR3, as DNA: TGTGCCACCCTTAGCGGGAGGGAGACCAATGAGCAGTTCTTC. It encodes CATLSGRETNEQFF.

This rearrangement joins TRBV7-3 to TRBJ2-2; 7 bases map to TRBD1. The V and J ends lost 5 bases and 3 bases, in that order; junction bases with no gene match: 12. Germline V CDR1 and CDR2: SGHTA, FQGTGA. The CDR3 extends over 17 amino acids. The CDR3 spells CASSPSVQGVYTGELFF. As DNA, the CDR3 is TGTGCCAGCAGCCCATCAGTGCAGGGGGTATACACCGGGGAGCTGTTTTTT. The whole variable domain, remainder taken from reference TRBV7-3 and TRBJ2-2, is GAGVSQTPSNKVTEKGKYVELRCDPISGHTALYWYRQSLGQGPEFLIYFQGTGAADDSGLPNDRFFAVRPEGSVSTLKIQRTERGDSAVYLCASSPSVQGVYTGELFFGEGSRLTVL.

The chain joins TRBV29-1 to TRBJ1-4; TRBD1 is a possible D gene (6 bases). This CDR3 has 14 amino acids. Per germline, CDR1 SQVTM and CDR2 ANQGSEA. V lost 5 bases and J 10 bases, leaving 20 bases between the germline ends. For the CDR3, the DNA is TGCAGCGTTTTACAGGGCCCGGGCGGCGGAAAACTGTTTTTT. Translating it yields CSVLQGPGGGKLFF.

The chain carries TRBV19 and TRBJ2-4, with TRBD2 as a possible D gene (5 bases). Trimming removed 5 bases from V and 1 base from J, with 15 bases in between. CDR1 and CDR2 from the germline V gene are LNHDA and SQIVND (reference sequence). This CDR3 has 16 amino acids. The CDR3 DNA sequence: TGTGCCAGTAGTGAGGGTGTGACAAAGGCCAAAAACATTCAGTACTTC. Its translation is CASSEGVTKAKNIQYF.

The chain is built from TRBV5-1 and TRBJ1-2, with a possible D match to TRBD1 (5 bases). V lost 4 bases, J lost 3 bases, and 10 bases lay in between. The CDR3 loop spans 13 amino acids. Germline-derived CDR1 and CDR2 are SGHRS and YFSETQ. The CDR3 reads CASSPRADYGYTF. CDR3 DNA: TGCGCCAGCAGCCCCAGGGCGGACTATGGCTACACCTTC. The full variable domain, its missing parts supplied by reference TRBV5-1 and TRBJ1-2, is KAGVTQTPRYLIKTRGQQVTLSCSPISGHRSVSWYQQTPGQGLQFLFEYFSETQRNKGNFPGRFSGRQFSNSRSEMNVSTLELGDSALYLCASSPRADYGYTFGSGTRLTVV.

The chain combines TRBV18 with TRBJ2-7, with 7 bases aligning to TRBD2. Germline V gives CDR1 KGHSH, CDR2 LQKENI. There are 14 residues in the CDR3. V shed 2 bases and J 5 bases; nucleotides not matched to a gene: 6. CDR3 residues: CASSPYQGGDEQYF. CDR3 bases: TGTGCCAGCTCACCATATCAGGGAGGGGACGAGCAGTACTTC.

J is TRBJ2-7 and V is TRBV13; the D gene is possibly TRBD1 (5 bases). CDR1 and CDR2 from the germline V gene are PRHDT and FYEKMQ (reference sequence). Trimming took 0 bases from V and 4 from J, leaving 10 bases between them. The CDR3 spans 14 residues. This CDR3 reads CASSLGQARYEQYF. The CDR3 region has the DNA TGTGCCAGCAGCTTAGGACAGGCCAGGTACGAGCAGTACTTC.

As for this clone: The junction departs from germline at one end; a sequencing error may be responsible. This sequence joins TRBV7-3 and TRBJ2-2; 11 bases match TRBD2. The CDR3 covers 16 residues. CDR1 and CDR2 (germline): SGHTA, FQGTGA. This CDR3 is CASSSGRLAGPPEVFF. The CDR3 region has the DNA TGTGCCAGCAGCTCCGGGCGACTAGCGGGGCCCCCGGAGGTGTTTTTT.

This rearrangement joins TRBV9 to TRBJ2-3; 14 nucleotides align to TRBD2. V dropped 4 bases and J dropped 4; count of bases not matched to a gene: 5. This CDR3 contains 16 residues. The V gene's germline CDR1 is SGDLS and CDR2 YYNGEE. The CDR3 protein is CASSIGLAGGSDTQYF. The CDR3 region has the DNA TGTGCCAGCAGCATTGGACTAGCGGGAGGCTCAGATACGCAGTATTTT.

As concerns this clone: Other DNA sequences in the same sample also yield this CDR3. The chain is built from TRBV6-5 and TRBJ2-7; maybe TRBD2 (6 bases). Germline assignment: CDR1 MNHEY and CDR2 SVGAGI. V lost 6 bases and J lost 7, with 16 bases in between. The CDR3 is 13 residues long. The CDR3 nucleotides read TGTGCCAGCAGACGCGGGACTGCCTGGGAGCAGTACTTC. It specifies CASRRGTAWEQYF.

The CDR3 loop is CAIGTSSSYEQYF. The CDR3 DNA sequence: TGTGCCATCGGGACTTCAAGCTCCTACGAGCAGTACTTC. This chain uses TRBV10-3 with TRBJ2-7; a weak D match, TRBD2 (6 bases). With 8 bases removed from V and 0 bases from J, the gap between germline ends came to 11 bases. CDR1 and CDR2 (germline): ENHRY, SYGVKD. This CDR3 is 13 amino acids long.

The chain employs TRBV28 and TRBJ1-1; no definite D call. V lost 3 bases and J lost 0, with 8 bases in between. CDR1 and CDR2 (germline): MDHEN, SYDVKM. The CDR3 has 14 residues. The CDR3 sequence: CASSFGPLNTEAFF. CDR3 bases: TGTGCCAGCAGTTTTGGCCCCCTGAACACTGAAGCTTTCTTT.

The chain employs TRBV5-4 and TRBJ1-1; 11 nucleotides align to TRBD1. The CDR3 runs to 16 residues. Germline lookup yields CDR1 SGHNT and CDR2 YYREEE (reference sequence). Losses at the gene ends were 0 bases for V and 5 bases for J; bases not matched to a gene: 6. The CDR3 region is CASSLAPDRGHTEAFF. In DNA, the CDR3 is TGTGCCAGCAGCTTGGCCCCGGACAGGGGGCATACTGAAGCTTTCTTT.

The chain links TRBV29-1 to TRBJ1-1, with 10 bases lining up with TRBD1. Germline trimming cut 6 bases from V and 4 bases from J; bases unmatched to any gene: 5. The CDR3 is made up of 13 amino acids. CDR1 and CDR2 from the germline V gene are SQVTM and ANQGSEA. DNA for the CDR3: TGCAGCGTCCTAGGACAGGGGGGCACTGAAGCTTTCTTT. The encoded protein is CSVLGQGGTEAFF. Filled out from reference TRBV29-1 and TRBJ1-1, the complete variable domain reads SAVISQKPSRDICQRGTSLTIQCQVDSQVTMMFWYRQQPGQSLTLIATANQGSEATYESGFVIDKFPISRPNLTFSTLTVSNMSPEDSSIYLCSVLGQGGTEAFFGQGTRLTVV.

The V and J genes are TRBV7-3 and TRBJ1-1; D ambiguous. CDR1 SGHTA and CDR2 FQGTGA come from the germline V gene. The CDR3 covers 13 residues. The V gene lost 5 bases and the J gene lost 0 bases, with 7 bases spanning the gap. CDR3 loop: CASSAGLNTEAFF. The CDR3 DNA follows: TGTGCCAGCAGCGCCGGTTTGAACACTGAAGCTTTCTTT.

Comment on this clone: A read error may produce the germline difference seen at one junction end. This chain joins TRBV6-5 and TRBJ1-1; 8 nucleotides line up with TRBD1. Germline CDR1 MNHEY, CDR2 SVGAGI. This CDR3 has 15 amino acids. The CDR3 nucleotides read TGTGCCACCAGTCTCCGCAGGGGGCTTAACACTGAAGCTTTCTTT. It yields the protein CATSLRRGLNTEAFF.

The J gene is TRBJ1-1, the V gene TRBV7-9, with 9 bases fitting TRBD1. The CDR3 has 15 residues. Losses at the gene ends were 4 bases for V and 5 bases for J; bases not matched to a gene: 8. The germline CDR1 and CDR2 sequences are SEHNR and FQNEAQ (reference sequence). The CDR3 DNA reads as TGTGCCAGCAGCTCCGGACAGGGGTTTGGTACTGAAGCTTTCTTT. Translating it yields CASSSGQGFGTEAFF. Full variable domain (missing parts from reference TRBV7-9 and TRBJ1-1): DTGVSQNPRHKITKRGQNVTFRCDPISEHNRLYWYRQTLGQGPEFLTYFQNEAQLEKSRLLSDRFSAERPKGSFSTLEIQRTEQGDSAMYLCASSSGQGFGTEAFFGQGTRLTVV.

This rearrangement joins TRBV28 to TRBJ2-2; 7 nucleotides line up with TRBD2. Trimming cost V 7 bases and J 0 bases; bases outside gene matches: 11. CDR3 length: 17 residues. Germline CDR1 is MDHEN and CDR2 is SYDVKM. The CDR3 region is CASKTVPSGANTGELFF. The DNA of the CDR3 is TGTGCCAGCAAAACAGTACCTAGCGGAGCGAACACCGGGGAGCTGTTTTTT.